The TCR beta chain described here comes from a study of cytomegalovirus exposure and HLA in healthy donors. The study, taken as a whole, reports: The study found most TCR sequences rare, yet found some public TCRs in many donors. The authors excluded some V segments, including TRBV6-2 and TRBV6-3, as indistinguishable.

CDR1 is MGHRA and CDR2 is YSYEKL in the germline V gene. The ends lost 4 bases at V and 2 bases at J; junction bases unmatched: 12. This CDR3 has 18 residues. Both 60 Vbeta primers and 13 Jbeta primers went into the PCR. Profiling relied on immunoSEQ multiplex PCR, and the TCRdb table lists in-frame clones only, not all of them. The sample has some 110,000 clones, over 60% seen once; the top ten hold around 5.8%. With regard to this clone: Antigen unknown.

V and J are TRBV4-1 and TRBJ1-3, with 9 bases matching TRBD1. The source is a woman between 45 and 60 years old in good health and CMV-seropositive. The sequenced sample consisted of PBMCs. CDR3 sequence reads: CASSLTSGTGFTGNTIYF. The CDR3 region has the DNA TGCGCCAGCAGCCTTACCTCCGGGACAGGGTTCACTGGAAACACCATATATTTT.